A single sample is the source of the 13 T cell receptor beta chains below, sequenced in a study of blood T cells in healthy people across ages. Combining a sample-barcoded 5' primer with a J-beta primer mix, a second PCR ran for roughly 7 to 12 cycles. TCRdb fed the 5' RACE reads into MiXCR, producing one record per CDR3 protein. The profile covers around 800,000 distinct CDR3 sequences, with 40% to 50% appearing a single time and roughly 18% taken by the ten largest. Sequencing was performed on blood. These receptors originate from a man aged 55-75 years in good health.

The CDR3 loop reads CASSVTETQYF. As DNA, the CDR3 is TGTGCCAGCAGCGTTACTGAAACGCAGTATTTT. The chain combines TRBV7-2 with TRBJ2-3, with no clear D. Trimming took 5 bases from V and 9 from J, leaving 9 bases between them. Germline CDR1 is SGHTA and CDR2 is FQGNSA. The CDR3 has 11 amino acids.

Ten or more counts support this clonotype. CDR3: CASSPPGQPYEQYF. In nucleotides, the CDR3 is TGTGCCAGCTCACCACCGGGACAGCCCTACGAGCAGTACTTC. V is TRBV18 and J is TRBJ2-7; the match to TRBD1 covers 7 bases. The germline V gene encodes CDR1 KGHSH and CDR2 LQKENI. This CDR3 comprises 14 residues. V lost 0 bases and J lost 2; bases outside the gene matches: 1.

This clonotype was detected many times. This rearrangement joins TRBV13 to TRBJ2-1; TRBD2 agrees at 10 bases. The ends lost 3 bases at V and 7 bases at J; junction bases unmatched: 9. Germline CDR1 and CDR2: PRHDT and FYEKMQ (reference sequence). The CDR3 covers 16 residues. For the CDR3, the DNA is TGTGCCAGCAGCTTTCGGGAGCGGGGGGGCCCAAATGAGCAGTTCTTC. Amino acids: CASSFRERGGPNEQFF.

The V and J genes are TRBV10-1 and TRBJ2-1; TRBD2 agrees at 7 bases. CDR1 and CDR2 (germline): WNHNN, SYGVQD (reference sequence). The CDR3 runs to 12 residues. V lost 5 bases, J lost 9 bases, and 4 bases stayed unmatched. CDR3 region: CASSRGTIEQFF. The CDR3 DNA follows: TGCGCCAGCAGTCGAGGGACTATTGAGCAGTTCTTC.

The V and J genes are TRBV29-1 and TRBJ1-2; 9 bases are a match to TRBD1. This CDR3 comprises 13 residues. CDR1 is SQVTM, CDR2 ANQGSEA, per germline. Trimming took 4 bases from V and 7 from J; bases not matched to a gene: 7. For the CDR3, the DNA is TGCAGCGTTGCCGATACAGGGGGCGGTGGCTACACCTTC. Translating gives CSVADTGGGGYTF.

The chain links TRBV9 to TRBJ1-2; D possibly corresponds to TRBD1 (6 bases). V was clipped by 4 bases and J by 6 bases, with 25 bases between them. This CDR3 is 17 amino acids long. Germline CDR1 SGDLS, CDR2 YYNGEE. In DNA form, the CDR3 reads TGTGCCAGCAGCCCCGGACAGACAAGCTTAGGGGACCATGGCTACACCTTC. Amino acid sequence: CASSPGQTSLGDHGYTF.

This clonotype was seen a few times. The chain joins TRBV6-6 to TRBJ1-2; 9 bases agree with TRBD1. V shed 5 bases, J shed 3 bases, and the junction held 7 bases outside the gene matches. The germline CDR1 and CDR2 sequences are MNHNY and SVGAGI (reference sequence). The CDR3 totals 15 residues. The CDR3, as DNA: TGTGCCAGCAGTAGTACAGGGGGCTACGACTATGGCTACACCTTC. Translating gives CASSSTGGYDYGYTF.

V usage is TRBV7-2 and J usage is TRBJ2-7, with TRBD2 matching 9 bases. Germline V gene sequence: CDR1 SGHTA, CDR2 FQGNSA. V lost 1 base to trimming and J lost 7 bases; unmatched junction nucleotides: 11. The CDR3 spans 16 residues. The CDR3 sequence is CASSLVGGGAVYEQYF. Written as DNA, the CDR3 is TGTGCCAGCAGCTTAGTTGGCGGGGGGGCCGTCTATGAGCAGTACTTC.

The table lists this clonotype with a few counts. The J gene is TRBJ2-1, the V gene TRBV5-5, with 11 bases fitting TRBD2. This CDR3 has 18 residues. Germline CDR1 is SGHKS and CDR2 is YYEKEE (reference sequence). Trimming at V came to 3 bases and at J to 3 bases, leaving 11 bases not matched to a gene. The CDR3 region is CASSSSKLAGGGYNEQFF. CDR3 coding DNA: TGTGCCAGCAGCTCGTCGAAGCTAGCGGGGGGCGGCTACAATGAGCAGTTCTTC.

This clonotype was observed many times. This chain uses TRBV21-1 with TRBJ2-1. TRBV21-1 is deemed a pseudogene. CDR3 length: 16 residues. The CDR3 nucleotides read TGTGCCAGCAGCAAAGTTGCGTTTAACACCTACAATGAGCAGTTCTTC. Amino acids: CASSKVAFNTYNEQFF.

The chain recombines TRBV28 with TRBJ1-6, with a tentative D call TRBD1 (6 bases). Germline-derived CDR1 and CDR2 are MDHEN and SYDVKM. Between the trimmed V and J ends, which lost 4 bases and 10 bases, there was a span of 20 bases. This CDR3 contains 16 residues. The CDR3 here is CASSSPGVGAKSPLHF. The CDR3 bases are TGTGCCAGCAGTTCCCCAGGGGTCGGCGCAAAGTCACCCCTCCACTTT.

V gene TRBV28 combines with J gene TRBJ2-5; TRBD1 might be the D (5 bases). Germline-derived CDR1 and CDR2 are MDHEN and SYDVKM. Between the trimmed V and J ends, which lost 1 base and 5 bases, there was a span of 14 bases. This CDR3 region has 15 residues. In DNA form, the CDR3 reads TGTGCCAGCAGTTTATTCCTAGGGGTGGTCGAGACCCAGTACTTC. Amino acid sequence: CASSLFLGVVETQYF.

This chain uses TRBV20-1 with TRBJ1-2; D unclear. The V end lost 2 bases, the J end lost 1 base, and 11 bases lay between the germline ends. CDR3 length: 14 residues. Germline V lookup: CDR1 DFQATT, CDR2 SNEGSKA (reference sequence). Here the CDR3 reads CSARSPGDNYGYTF. DNA of the CDR3: TGCAGTGCTAGATCTCCGGGAGATAACTATGGCTACACCTTC.